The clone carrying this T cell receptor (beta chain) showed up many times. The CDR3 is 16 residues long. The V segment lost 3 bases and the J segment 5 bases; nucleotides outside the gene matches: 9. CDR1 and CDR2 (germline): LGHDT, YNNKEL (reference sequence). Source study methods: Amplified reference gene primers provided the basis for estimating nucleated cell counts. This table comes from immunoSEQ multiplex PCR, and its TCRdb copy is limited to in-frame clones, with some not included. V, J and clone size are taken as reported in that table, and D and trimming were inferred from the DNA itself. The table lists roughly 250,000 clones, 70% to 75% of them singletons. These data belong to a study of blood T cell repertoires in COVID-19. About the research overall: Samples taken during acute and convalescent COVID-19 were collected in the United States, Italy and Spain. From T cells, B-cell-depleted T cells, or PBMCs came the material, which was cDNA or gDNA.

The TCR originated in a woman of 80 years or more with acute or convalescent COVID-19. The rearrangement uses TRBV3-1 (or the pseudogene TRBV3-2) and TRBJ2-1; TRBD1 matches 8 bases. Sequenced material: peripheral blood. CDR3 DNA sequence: TGTGCCAGCAGCCACAGAACCGGGACAGGAGACAATGAGCAGTTCTTC. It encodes CASSHRTGTGDNEQFF.